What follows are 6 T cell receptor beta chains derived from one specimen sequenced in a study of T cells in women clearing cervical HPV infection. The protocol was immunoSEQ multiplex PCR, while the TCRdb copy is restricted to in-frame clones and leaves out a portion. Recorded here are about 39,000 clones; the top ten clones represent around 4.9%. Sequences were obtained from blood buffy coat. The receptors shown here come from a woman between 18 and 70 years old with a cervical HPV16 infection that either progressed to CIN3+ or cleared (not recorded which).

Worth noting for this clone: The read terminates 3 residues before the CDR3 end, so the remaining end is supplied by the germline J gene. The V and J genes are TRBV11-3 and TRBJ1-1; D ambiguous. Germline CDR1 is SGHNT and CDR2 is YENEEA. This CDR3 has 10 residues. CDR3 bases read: TGTGCCAGCAGCTTAGAAGGA. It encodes CASSLEG. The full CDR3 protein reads CASSLEGAFF.

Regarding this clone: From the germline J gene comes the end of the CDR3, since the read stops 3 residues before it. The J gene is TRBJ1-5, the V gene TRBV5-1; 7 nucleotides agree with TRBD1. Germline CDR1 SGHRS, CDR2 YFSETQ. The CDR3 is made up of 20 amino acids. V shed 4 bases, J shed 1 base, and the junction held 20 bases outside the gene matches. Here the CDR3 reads CASSPGQVGWIGRSNQPQHF. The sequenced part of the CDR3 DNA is TGCGCCAGCAGCCCCGGACAGGTAGGGTGGATAGGTCGAAGCAATCAGCCC. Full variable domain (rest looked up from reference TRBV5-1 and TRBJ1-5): KAGVTQTPRYLIKTRGQQVTLSCSPISGHRSVSWYQQTPGQGLQFLFEYFSETQRNKGNFPGRFSGRQFSNSRSEMNVSTLELGDSALYLCASSPGQVGWIGRSNQPQHFGDGTRLSIL.

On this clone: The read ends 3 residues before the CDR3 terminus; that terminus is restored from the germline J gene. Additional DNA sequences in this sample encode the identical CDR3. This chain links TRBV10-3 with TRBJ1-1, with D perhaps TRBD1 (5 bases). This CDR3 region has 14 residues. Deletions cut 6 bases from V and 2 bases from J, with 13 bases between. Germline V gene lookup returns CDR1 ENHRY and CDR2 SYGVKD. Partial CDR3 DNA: TGTGCCATCAGCTTCCAGGGTTCCAACACTGAA. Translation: CAISFQGSNTE. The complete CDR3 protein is CAISFQGSNTEAFF.

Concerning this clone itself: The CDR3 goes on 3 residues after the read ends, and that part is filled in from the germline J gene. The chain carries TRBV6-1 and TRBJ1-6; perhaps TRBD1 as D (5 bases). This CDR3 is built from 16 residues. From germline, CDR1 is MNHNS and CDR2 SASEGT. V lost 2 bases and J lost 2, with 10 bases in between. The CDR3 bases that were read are TGTGCCAGCAGTGAAATGTGGGGCGCCTATAATTCACCC. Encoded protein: CASSEMWGAYNSP. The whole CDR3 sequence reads CASSEMWGAYNSPLHF.

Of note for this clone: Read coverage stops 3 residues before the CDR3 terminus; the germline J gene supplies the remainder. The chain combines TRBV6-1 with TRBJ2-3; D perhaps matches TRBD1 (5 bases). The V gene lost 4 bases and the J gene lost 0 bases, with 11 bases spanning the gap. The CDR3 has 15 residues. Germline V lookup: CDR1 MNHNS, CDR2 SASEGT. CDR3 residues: CASSALGLSTDTQYF. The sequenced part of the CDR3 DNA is TGTGCCAGCAGTGCCCTGGGGCTAAGCACAGATACG.

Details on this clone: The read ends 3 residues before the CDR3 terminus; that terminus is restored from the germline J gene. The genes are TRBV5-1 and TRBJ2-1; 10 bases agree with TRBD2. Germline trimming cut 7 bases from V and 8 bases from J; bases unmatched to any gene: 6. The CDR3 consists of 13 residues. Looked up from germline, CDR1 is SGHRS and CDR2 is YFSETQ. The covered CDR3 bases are TGCGCCAGCCGGCTAGCGGGGGACGATGAG. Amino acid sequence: CASRLAGDDE. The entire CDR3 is CASRLAGDDEQFF. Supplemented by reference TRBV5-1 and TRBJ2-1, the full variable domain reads KAGVTQTPRYLIKTRGQQVTLSCSPISGHRSVSWYQQTPGQGLQFLFEYFSETQRNKGNFPGRFSGRQFSNSRSEMNVSTLELGDSALYLCASRLAGDDEQFFGPGTRLTVL.